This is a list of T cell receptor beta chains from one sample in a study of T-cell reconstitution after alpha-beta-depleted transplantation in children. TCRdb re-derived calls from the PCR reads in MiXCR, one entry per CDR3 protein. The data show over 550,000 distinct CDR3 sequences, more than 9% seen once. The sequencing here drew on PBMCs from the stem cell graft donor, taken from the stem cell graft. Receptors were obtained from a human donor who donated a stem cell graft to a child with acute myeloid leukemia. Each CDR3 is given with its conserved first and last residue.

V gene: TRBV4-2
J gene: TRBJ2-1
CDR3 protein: CASSQDAVALRDNERFF

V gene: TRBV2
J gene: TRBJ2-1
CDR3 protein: CASRPRLAGENEQFF

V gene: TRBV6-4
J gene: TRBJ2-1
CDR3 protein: CASTVTSGSRYNEQFF

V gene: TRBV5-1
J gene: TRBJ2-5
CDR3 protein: CASSLRLGARETQYF

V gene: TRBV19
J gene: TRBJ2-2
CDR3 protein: CASSIGPGELFF

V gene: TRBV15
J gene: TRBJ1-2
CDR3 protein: CATSREGGFNYGYTF

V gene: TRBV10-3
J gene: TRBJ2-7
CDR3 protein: CAISGASGRVYEQYF

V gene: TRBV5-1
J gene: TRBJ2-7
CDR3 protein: CASSLAIQGPYEQYF

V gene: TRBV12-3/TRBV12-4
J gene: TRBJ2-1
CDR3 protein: CASRRNEQFF

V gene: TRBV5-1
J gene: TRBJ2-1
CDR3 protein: CASSFVSAGPNEQFF

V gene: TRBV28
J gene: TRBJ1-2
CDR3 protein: CASKPRVLGFYGYTF

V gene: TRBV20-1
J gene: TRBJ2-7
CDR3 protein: CSASHRVYEQYF

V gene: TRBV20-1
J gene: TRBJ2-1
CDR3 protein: CSATRPGAGSYNEQFF

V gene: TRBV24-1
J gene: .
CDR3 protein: CATSDPGTAGDQETQFF

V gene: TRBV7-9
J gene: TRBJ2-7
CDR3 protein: CASSSIMQTGQGVEQYF

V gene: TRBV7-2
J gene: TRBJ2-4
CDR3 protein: CASSLAALQGIQYF

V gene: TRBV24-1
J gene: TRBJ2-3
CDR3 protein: CATSGPRVTDTQYF

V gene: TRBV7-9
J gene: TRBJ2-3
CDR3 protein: CASNPWGTSGTDTQYF

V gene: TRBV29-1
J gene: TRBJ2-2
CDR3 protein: CSGLAETGELFF

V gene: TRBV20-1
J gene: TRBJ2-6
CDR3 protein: CSALKGAGSLGANVLTF

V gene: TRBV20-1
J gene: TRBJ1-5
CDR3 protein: CSARTEELQPQHF

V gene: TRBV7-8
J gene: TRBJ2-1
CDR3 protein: CASSLGGLAANEQFF

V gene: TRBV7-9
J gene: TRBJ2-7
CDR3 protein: CASSPTGAPEQYF

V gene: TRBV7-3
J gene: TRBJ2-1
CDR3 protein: CASSLTGWGLAGDNEQFF

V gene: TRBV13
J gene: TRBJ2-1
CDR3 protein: CASSSVRSLSSYNEQFF

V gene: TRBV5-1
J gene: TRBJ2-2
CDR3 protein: CASRLVGALEVHGELFF

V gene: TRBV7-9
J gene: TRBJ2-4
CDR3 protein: CASSPHPLEENIQYF